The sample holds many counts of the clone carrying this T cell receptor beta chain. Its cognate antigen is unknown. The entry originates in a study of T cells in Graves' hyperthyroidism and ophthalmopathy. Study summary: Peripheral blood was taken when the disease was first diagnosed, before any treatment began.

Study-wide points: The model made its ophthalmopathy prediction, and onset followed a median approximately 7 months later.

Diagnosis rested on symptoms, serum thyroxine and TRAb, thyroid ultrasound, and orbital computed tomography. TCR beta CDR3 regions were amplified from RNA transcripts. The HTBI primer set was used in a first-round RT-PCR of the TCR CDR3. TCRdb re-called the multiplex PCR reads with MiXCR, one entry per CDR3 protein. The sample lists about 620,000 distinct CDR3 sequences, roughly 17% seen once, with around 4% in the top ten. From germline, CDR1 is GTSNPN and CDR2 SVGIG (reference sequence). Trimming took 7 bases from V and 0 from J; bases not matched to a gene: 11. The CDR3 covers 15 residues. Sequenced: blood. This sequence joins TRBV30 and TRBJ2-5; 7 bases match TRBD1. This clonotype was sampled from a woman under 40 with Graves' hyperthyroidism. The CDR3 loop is CAFTRQGTYQETQYF. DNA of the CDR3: TGTGCCTTCACGAGACAGGGAACTTACCAAGAGACCCAGTACTTC.